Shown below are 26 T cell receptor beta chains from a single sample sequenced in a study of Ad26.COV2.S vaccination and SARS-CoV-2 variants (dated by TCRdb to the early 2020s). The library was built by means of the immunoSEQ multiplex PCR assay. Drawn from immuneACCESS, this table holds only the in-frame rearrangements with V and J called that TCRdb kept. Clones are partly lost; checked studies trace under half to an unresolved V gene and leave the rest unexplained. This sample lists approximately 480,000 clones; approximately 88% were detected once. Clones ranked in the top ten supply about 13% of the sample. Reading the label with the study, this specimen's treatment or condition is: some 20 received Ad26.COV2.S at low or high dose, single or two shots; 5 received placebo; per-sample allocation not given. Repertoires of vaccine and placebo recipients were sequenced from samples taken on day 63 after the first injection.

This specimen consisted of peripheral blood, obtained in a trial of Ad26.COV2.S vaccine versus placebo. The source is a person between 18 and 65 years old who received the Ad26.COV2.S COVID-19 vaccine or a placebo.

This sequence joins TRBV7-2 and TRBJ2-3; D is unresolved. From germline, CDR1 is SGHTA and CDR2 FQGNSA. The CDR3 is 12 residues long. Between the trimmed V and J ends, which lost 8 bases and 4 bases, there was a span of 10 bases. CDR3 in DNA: TGTGCCAGCTCACCGACGGCAGATACGCAGTATTTT. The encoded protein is CASSPTADTQYF.

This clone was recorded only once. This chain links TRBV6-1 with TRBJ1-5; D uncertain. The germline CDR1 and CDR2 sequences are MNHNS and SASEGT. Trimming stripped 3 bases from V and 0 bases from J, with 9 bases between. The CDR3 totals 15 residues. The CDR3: CASSDLNYSNQPQHF. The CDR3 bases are TGTGCCAGCAGTGACCTAAATTATAGCAATCAGCCCCAGCATTTT.

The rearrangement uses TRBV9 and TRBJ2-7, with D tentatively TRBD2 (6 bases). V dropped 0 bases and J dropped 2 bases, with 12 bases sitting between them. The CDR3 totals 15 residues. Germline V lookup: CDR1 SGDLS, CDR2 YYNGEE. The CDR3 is CASSVGLAYTYEQYF. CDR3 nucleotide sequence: TGTGCCAGCAGCGTAGGGCTAGCGTATACCTACGAGCAGTACTTC. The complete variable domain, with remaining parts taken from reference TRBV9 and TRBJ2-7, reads DSGVTQTPKHLITATGQRVTLRCSPRSGDLSVYWYQQSLDQGLQFLIQYYNGEERAKGNILERFSAQQFPDLHSELNLSSLELGDSALYFCASSVGLAYTYEQYFGPGTRLTVT.

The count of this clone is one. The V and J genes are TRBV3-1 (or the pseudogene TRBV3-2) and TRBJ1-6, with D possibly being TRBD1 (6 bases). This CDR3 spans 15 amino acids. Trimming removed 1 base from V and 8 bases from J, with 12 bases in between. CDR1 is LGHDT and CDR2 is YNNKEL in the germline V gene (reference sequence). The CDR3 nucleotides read TGTGCCAGCAGCCAAGGAGGGGGTTTCCATTCACCCCTCCACTTT. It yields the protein CASSQGGGFHSPLHF.

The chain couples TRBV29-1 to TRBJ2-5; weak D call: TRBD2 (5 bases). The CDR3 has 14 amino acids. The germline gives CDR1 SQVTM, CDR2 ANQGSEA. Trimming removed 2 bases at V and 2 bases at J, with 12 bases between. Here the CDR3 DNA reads TGCAGCGTTGAACGCGGGCCGGAGCAAGAGACCCAGTACTTC. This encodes CSVERGPEQETQYF.

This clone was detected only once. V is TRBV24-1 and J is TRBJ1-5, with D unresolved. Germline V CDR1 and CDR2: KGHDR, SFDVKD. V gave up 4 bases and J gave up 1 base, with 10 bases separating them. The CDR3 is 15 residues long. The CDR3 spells CATSDPTGSNQPQHF. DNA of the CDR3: TGTGCCACCAGTGACCCGACGGGGAGCAATCAGCCCCAGCATTTT.

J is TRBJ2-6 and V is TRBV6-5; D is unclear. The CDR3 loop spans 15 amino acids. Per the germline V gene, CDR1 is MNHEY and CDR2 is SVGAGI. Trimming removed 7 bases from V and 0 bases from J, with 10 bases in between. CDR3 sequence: CASIALDSGANVLTF. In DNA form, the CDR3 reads TGTGCCAGCATAGCCTTGGACTCTGGGGCCAACGTCCTGACTTTC.

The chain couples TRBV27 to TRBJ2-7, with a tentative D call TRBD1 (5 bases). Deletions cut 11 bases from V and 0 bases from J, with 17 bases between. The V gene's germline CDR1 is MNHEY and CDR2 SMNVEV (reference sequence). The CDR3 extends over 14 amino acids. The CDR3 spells CAFLNRILSYEQYF. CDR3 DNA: TGTGCCTTCTTGAACAGGATACTCTCCTACGAGCAGTACTTC.

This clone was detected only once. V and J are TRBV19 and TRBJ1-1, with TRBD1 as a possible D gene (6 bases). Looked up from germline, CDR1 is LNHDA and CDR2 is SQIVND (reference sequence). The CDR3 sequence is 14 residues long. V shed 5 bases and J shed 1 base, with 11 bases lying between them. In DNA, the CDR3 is TGTGCCAGTAGTCCCTCGGACAGGAACACTGAAGCTTTCTTT. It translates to CASSPSDRNTEAFF.

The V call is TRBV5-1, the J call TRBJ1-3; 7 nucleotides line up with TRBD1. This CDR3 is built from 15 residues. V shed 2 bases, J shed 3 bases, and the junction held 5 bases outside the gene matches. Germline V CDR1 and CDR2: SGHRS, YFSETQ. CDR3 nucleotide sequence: TGCGCCAGCAGCTTAGGGACAGCTGGTGGAAACACCATATATTTT. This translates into CASSLGTAGGNTIYF.

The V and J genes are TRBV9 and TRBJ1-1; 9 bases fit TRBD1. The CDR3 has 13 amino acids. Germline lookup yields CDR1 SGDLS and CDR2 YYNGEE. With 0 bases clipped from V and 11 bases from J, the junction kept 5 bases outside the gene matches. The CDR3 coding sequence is TGTGCCAGCAGCGTAGCCGTACAGGGGGCGGCTTTCTTT. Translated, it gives CASSVAVQGAAFF.

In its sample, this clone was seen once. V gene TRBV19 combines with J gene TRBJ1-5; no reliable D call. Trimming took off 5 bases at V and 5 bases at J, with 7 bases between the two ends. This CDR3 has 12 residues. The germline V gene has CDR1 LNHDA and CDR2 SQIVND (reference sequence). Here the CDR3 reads CASSLLDQPQHF. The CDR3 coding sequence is TGTGCCAGTAGTCTTCTGGATCAGCCCCAGCATTTT.

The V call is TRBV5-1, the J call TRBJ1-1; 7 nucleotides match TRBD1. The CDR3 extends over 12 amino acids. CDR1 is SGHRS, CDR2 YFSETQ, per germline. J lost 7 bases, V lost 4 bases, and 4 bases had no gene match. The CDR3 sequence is CASSHTGVEAFF. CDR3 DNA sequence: TGCGCCAGCAGCCACACAGGGGTTGAAGCTTTCTTT.

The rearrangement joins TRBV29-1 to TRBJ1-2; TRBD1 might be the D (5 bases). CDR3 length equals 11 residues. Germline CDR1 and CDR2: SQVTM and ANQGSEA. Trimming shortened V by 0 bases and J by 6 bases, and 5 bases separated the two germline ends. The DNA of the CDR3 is TGCAGCGTTGAAGACAGGGATGGCTACACCTTC. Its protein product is CSVEDRDGYTF. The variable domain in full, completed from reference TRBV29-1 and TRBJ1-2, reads SAVISQKPSRDICQRGTSLTIQCQVDSQVTMMFWYRQQPGQSLTLIATANQGSEATYESGFVIDKFPISRPNLTFSTLTVSNMSPEDSSIYLCSVEDRDGYTFGSGTRLTVV.

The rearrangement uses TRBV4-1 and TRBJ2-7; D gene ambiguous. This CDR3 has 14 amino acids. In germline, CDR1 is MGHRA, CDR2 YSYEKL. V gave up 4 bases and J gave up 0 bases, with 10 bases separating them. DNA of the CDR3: TGCGCCAGCAGCCGTTTAGGCAGCTCCTACGAGCAGTACTTC. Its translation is CASSRLGSSYEQYF.

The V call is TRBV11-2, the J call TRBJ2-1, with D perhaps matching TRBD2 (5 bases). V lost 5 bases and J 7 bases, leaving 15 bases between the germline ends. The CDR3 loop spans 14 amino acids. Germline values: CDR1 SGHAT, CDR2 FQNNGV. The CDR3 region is CASSLALPGNEQFF. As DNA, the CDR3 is TGTGCCAGCAGCCTAGCCCTACCGGGGAATGAGCAGTTCTTC.

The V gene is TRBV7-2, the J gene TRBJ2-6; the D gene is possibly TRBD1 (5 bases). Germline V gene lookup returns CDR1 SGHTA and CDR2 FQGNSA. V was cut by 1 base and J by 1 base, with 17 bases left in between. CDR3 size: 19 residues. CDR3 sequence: CASSLGWGRAPSGANVLTF. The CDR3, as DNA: TGTGCCAGCAGCTTAGGGTGGGGCAGGGCCCCTTCTGGGGCCAACGTCCTGACTTTC.

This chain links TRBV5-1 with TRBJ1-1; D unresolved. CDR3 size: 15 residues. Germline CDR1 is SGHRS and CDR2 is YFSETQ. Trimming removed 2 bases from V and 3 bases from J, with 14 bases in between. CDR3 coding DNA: TGCGCCAGCAGCTTAGGAGCCGCATTTGACACTGAAGCTTTCTTT. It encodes CASSLGAAFDTEAFF.

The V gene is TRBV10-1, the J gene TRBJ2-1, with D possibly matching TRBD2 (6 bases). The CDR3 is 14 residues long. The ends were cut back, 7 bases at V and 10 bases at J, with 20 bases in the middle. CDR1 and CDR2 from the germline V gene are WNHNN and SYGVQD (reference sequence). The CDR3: CASTWWLAPPEQFF. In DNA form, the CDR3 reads TGCGCCAGCACCTGGTGGCTAGCGCCACCCGAGCAGTTCTTC.

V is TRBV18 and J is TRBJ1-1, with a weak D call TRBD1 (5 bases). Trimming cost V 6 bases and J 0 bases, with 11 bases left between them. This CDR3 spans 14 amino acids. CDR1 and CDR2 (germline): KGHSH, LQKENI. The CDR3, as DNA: TGTGCCAGCTCCCGGTGGGGGATGAACACTGAAGCTTTCTTT. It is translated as CASSRWGMNTEAFF. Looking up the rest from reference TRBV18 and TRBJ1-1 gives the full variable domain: NAGVMQNPRHLVRRRGQEARLRCSPMKGHSHVYWYRQLPEEGLKFMVYLQKENIIDESGMPKERFSAEFPKEGPSILRIQQVVRGDSAAYFCASSRWGMNTEAFFGQGTRLTVV.

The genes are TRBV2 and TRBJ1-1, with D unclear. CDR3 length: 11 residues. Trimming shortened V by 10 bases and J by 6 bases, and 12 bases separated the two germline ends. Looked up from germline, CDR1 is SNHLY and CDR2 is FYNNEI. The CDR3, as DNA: TGTGCCATTTTCGGACGGGCTGAAGCTTTCTTT. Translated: CAIFGRAEAFF. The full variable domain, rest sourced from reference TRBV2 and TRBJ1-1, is EPEVTQTPSHQVTQMGQEVILRCVPISNHLYFYWYRQILGQKVEFLVSFYNNEISEKSEIFDDQFSVERPDGSNFTLKIRSTKLEDSAMYFCAIFGRAEAFFGQGTRLTVV.

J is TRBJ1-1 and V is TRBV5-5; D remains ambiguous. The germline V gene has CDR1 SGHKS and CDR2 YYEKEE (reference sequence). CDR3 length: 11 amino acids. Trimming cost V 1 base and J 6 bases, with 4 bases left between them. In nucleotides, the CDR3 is TGTGCCAGCAGCTTGTACGCTGAAGCTTTCTTT. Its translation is CASSLYAEAFF. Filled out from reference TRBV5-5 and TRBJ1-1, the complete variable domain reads DAGVTQSPTHLIKTRGQQVTLRCSPISGHKSVSWYQQVLGQGPQFIFQYYEKEERGRGNFPDRFSARQFPNYSSELNVNALLLGDSALYLCASSLYAEAFFGQGTRLTVV.

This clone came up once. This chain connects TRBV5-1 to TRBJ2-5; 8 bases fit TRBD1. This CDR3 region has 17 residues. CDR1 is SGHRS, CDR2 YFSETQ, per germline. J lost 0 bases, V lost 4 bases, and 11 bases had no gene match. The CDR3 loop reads CASSTMGGRGHQETQYF. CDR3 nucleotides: TGCGCCAGCAGCACAATGGGGGGCAGGGGGCACCAAGAGACCCAGTACTTC.

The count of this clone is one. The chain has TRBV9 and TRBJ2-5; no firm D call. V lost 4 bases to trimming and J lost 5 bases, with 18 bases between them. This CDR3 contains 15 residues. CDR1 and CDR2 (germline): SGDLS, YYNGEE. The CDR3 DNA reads TGTGCCAGCAGCAAGCAAACCCTCGTGGGGGAGACCCAGTACTTC. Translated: CASSKQTLVGETQYF.

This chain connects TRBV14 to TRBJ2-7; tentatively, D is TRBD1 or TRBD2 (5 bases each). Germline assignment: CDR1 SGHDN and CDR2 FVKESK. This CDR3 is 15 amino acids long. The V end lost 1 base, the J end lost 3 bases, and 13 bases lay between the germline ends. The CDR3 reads CASSQVGQGVYEQYF. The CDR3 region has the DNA TGTGCCAGCAGCCAAGTGGGCCAGGGAGTCTACGAGCAGTACTTC.

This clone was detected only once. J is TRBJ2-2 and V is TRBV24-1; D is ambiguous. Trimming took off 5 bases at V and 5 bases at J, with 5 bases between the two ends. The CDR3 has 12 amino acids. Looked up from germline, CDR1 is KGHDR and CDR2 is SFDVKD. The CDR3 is CATSGATGELFF. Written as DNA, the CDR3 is TGTGCCACCAGTGGGGCGACCGGGGAGCTGTTTTTT.